The next 22 T cell receptor beta chains were all read from a single sample in a study of TIL therapy for anti-PD-1-resistant metastatic lung cancer. The immunoSEQ assay was v3. TCRdb keeps only in-frame clones here, not all; method: immunoSEQ multiplex PCR. The sample consists of 50,000 or so clones, around 80% of them appearing once. As to time point: pre-treatment sample, taken before nivolumab and TIL therapy. The sample was blood, taken at baseline. These receptors all come from a woman between 30 and 85 years old with non-small cell lung cancer.

The V and J genes are TRBV7-2 and TRBJ2-3; D is uncertain. The CDR3 runs to 18 residues. Trimming stripped 0 bases from V and 0 bases from J, with 16 bases between. The V gene's germline CDR1 is SGHTA and CDR2 FQGNSA. In nucleotides, the CDR3 is TGTGCCAGCAGCTTAGCGGTCTGGGCGGAAACTAGCACAGATACGCAGTATTTT. Translated: CASSLAVWAETSTDTQYF.

V and J are TRBV12-5 and TRBJ2-5; D call uncertain. Trimming took off 3 bases at V and 4 bases at J, with 12 bases between the two ends. Germline CDR1 LGHNT, CDR2 FRNRAP. The CDR3 is 14 amino acids. The chain's CDR3 is CASGLPAVPETQYF. The CDR3 bases are TGTGCTAGTGGTTTACCGGCAGTCCCAGAGACCCAGTACTTC. The variable domain in full, with the rest retrieved from reference TRBV12-5 and TRBJ2-5, is DARVTQTPRHKVTEMGQEVTMRCQPILGHNTVFWYRQTMMQGLELLAYFRNRAPLDDSGMPKDRFSAEMPDATLATLKIQPSEPRDSAVYFCASGLPAVPETQYFGPGTRLLVL.

This chain joins TRBV9 and TRBJ2-3; D gene ambiguous. V dropped 3 bases and J dropped 1 base, with 12 bases sitting between them. Per germline, CDR1 SGDLS and CDR2 YYNGEE. The CDR3 covers 15 residues. CDR3 in amino acids: CASSANPRGTDTQYF. CDR3 nucleotide sequence: TGTGCCAGCAGCGCCAATCCAAGGGGCACAGATACGCAGTATTTT.

The chain employs TRBV28 and TRBJ2-1, with 9 positions matching TRBD2. The CDR3 consists of 17 residues. CDR1 MDHEN and CDR2 SYDVKM come from the germline V gene. Unmatched junction bases numbered 6, after V lost 1 base and J lost 2 bases. CDR3 coding DNA: TGTGCCAGCAGTTTATCGTCTAGCGGGGCTACCTACAATGAGCAGTTCTTC. It is translated as CASSLSSSGATYNEQFF.

The chain joins TRBV29-1 to TRBJ1-4; 10 bases line up with TRBD1. The germline V gene encodes CDR1 SQVTM and CDR2 ANQGSEA. The V segment lost 5 bases and the J segment 10 bases; nucleotides outside the gene matches: 19. This CDR3 region has 17 residues. The CDR3 nucleotides are TGCAGCGTTATCCGGGGGGATCCGGGACAGGGGATTGGAAAACTGTTTTTT. This gives the protein CSVIRGDPGQGIGKLFF. The full variable domain, with the rest looked up from reference TRBV29-1 and TRBJ1-4, is SAVISQKPSRDICQRGTSLTIQCQVDSQVTMMFWYRQQPGQSLTLIATANQGSEATYESGFVIDKFPISRPNLTFSTLTVSNMSPEDSSIYLCSVIRGDPGQGIGKLFFGSGTQLSVL.

This clone has a handful of counts. This chain links TRBV4-2 with TRBJ2-7, with D possibly being TRBD2 (6 bases). This CDR3 is 17 amino acids long. V lost 4 bases to trimming and J lost 2 bases, with 21 bases between them. The germline V gene encodes CDR1 LGHNA and CDR2 YNFKEQ. Here the CDR3 DNA reads TGTGCCAGCAGCCCCCTGGGGGGAGCGGGTCTGCCCTACGAGCAGTACTTC. It codes for CASSPLGGAGLPYEQYF.

The gene calls are TRBV10-3 and TRBJ1-2; TRBD1 might be the D (5 bases). With 6 bases removed from V and 3 bases from J, the gap between germline ends came to 14 bases. The CDR3 spans 14 residues. The germline CDR1 and CDR2 sequences are ENHRY and SYGVKD. This CDR3 reads CAIRGDVGDYGYTF. The CDR3 region has the DNA TGTGCCATCAGAGGGGACGTGGGCGACTATGGCTACACCTTC.

The chain uses TRBV5-4 and TRBJ2-5, with TRBD2 matching 11 bases. With 4 bases clipped from V and 0 bases from J, the junction kept 2 bases outside the gene matches. CDR1 and CDR2 (germline): SGHNT, YYREEE (reference sequence). The CDR3 runs to 15 residues. The chain's CDR3 is CASSRGLADQETQYF. CDR3 DNA sequence: TGTGCCAGCAGCCGGGGACTAGCGGACCAAGAGACCCAGTACTTC. The full variable domain, completed using reference TRBV5-4 and TRBJ2-5, is ETGVTQSPTHLIKTRGQQVTLRCSSQSGHNTVSWYQQALGQGPQFIFQYYREEENGRGNFPPRFSGLQFPNYSSELNVNALELDDSALYLCASSRGLADQETQYFGPGTRLLVL.

The V call is TRBV29-1, the J call TRBJ1-1, with D hard to call. CDR1 SQVTM and CDR2 ANQGSEA come from the germline V gene. This CDR3 contains 12 residues. The germline V and J ends were trimmed by 7 bases and 0 bases, with 9 bases remaining between them. The CDR3 DNA sequence: TGCAGCGCCAGAACAGTGAACACTGAAGCTTTCTTT. The encoded protein is CSARTVNTEAFF. Based on the CDR3 plus reference TRBV29-1 and TRBJ1-1, the full variable domain is SAVISQKPSRDICQRGTSLTIQCQVDSQVTMMFWYRQQPGQSLTLIATANQGSEATYESGFVIDKFPISRPNLTFSTLTVSNMSPEDSSIYLCSARTVNTEAFFGQGTRLTVV.

The chain has TRBV6-1 and TRBJ1-4; D not certain. Trimming shortened V by 1 base and J by 8 bases, and 11 bases separated the two germline ends. This CDR3 region has 14 residues. Germline CDR1 reads MNHNS; CDR2 reads SASEGT. CDR3 in amino acids: CASSEVARREKLFF. As DNA, the CDR3 is TGTGCCAGCAGTGAAGTGGCCCGGCGAGAAAAACTGTTTTTT.

CDR3 bases: TGTGCCAGCAGCCCTTATTGGACAGGTGGGAACACTGAAGCTTTCTTT. Protein: CASSPYWTGGNTEAFF. The chain couples TRBV5-5 to TRBJ1-1; 7 bases are a match to TRBD1. Germline V gene sequence: CDR1 SGHKS, CDR2 YYEKEE (reference sequence). This CDR3 is built from 16 residues. V gave up 4 bases and J gave up 1 base; unmatched junction bases: 10.

Only a few counts were recorded for this clone. The chain uses TRBV19 and TRBJ1-2; TRBD1 might be the D (5 bases). This CDR3 comprises 16 residues. Deletions cut 6 bases from V and 3 bases from J, with 20 bases between. Germline CDR1 is LNHDA and CDR2 is SQIVND (reference sequence). CDR3 protein: CASSPRAGGTDYGYTF. As DNA, the CDR3 is TGTGCCAGTAGCCCACGGGCGGGAGGGACGGACTATGGCTACACCTTC.

The chain recombines TRBV15 with TRBJ2-5; 11 nucleotides line up with TRBD2. The J call is in doubt because the DNA end fits TRBJ2-7 better. This CDR3 region has 18 residues. Germline V gives CDR1 LNHNV, CDR2 YYDKDF (reference sequence). Written as DNA, the CDR3 is TGTGCCACCAGCAGAGATTTACGAGCCGGGACTAGCGGCTACGAGCAGTACTTC. This encodes CATSRDLRAGTSGYEQYF.

The genes are TRBV9 and TRBJ1-1, with D unresolved. This CDR3 contains 16 residues. Per the germline V gene, CDR1 is SGDLS and CDR2 is YYNGEE. V was trimmed by 4 bases and J by 4 bases, leaving 20 bases between them. The chain's CDR3 is CASSLLGSATRTEAFF. DNA of the CDR3: TGTGCCAGCAGCCTACTGGGATCGGCGACTCGCACTGAAGCTTTCTTT.

The chain is built from TRBV11-2 and TRBJ2-5, with a weak D call TRBD1 (5 bases). The CDR3 is 19 residues long. V lost 1 base, J lost 2 bases, and 23 bases lay in between. Germline V CDR1 and CDR2: SGHAT, FQNNGV. The CDR3 DNA reads as TGTGCCAGCAGCTTAGGGAGTTGGCAGGGAAGACCAGGGCAAGAGACCCAGTACTTC. This gives the protein CASSLGSWQGRPGQETQYF.

This clone was observed once. The chain is built from TRBV11-2 and TRBJ2-2, with TRBD2 identical over 8 bases. The CDR3 loop spans 18 amino acids. V shed 5 bases, J shed 5 bases, and the junction held 16 bases outside the gene matches. Germline V gene sequence: CDR1 SGHAT, CDR2 FQNNGV. This CDR3 is CASSRRGGLAGGTGELFF. The CDR3 DNA sequence: TGTGCCAGCAGCCGAAGAGGAGGGCTAGCGGGTGGGACCGGGGAGCTGTTTTTT. Variable domain in full (rest from reference TRBV11-2 and TRBJ2-2): EAGVAQSPRYKIIEKRQSVAFWCNPISGHATLYWYQQILGQGPKLLIQFQNNGVVDDSQLPKDRFSAERLKGVDSTLKIQPAKLEDSAVYLCASSRRGGLAGGTGELFFGEGSRLTVL.

V is TRBV2 and J is TRBJ2-3, with a possible D match to TRBD2 (7 bases). Germline V gives CDR1 SNHLY, CDR2 FYNNEI. CDR3 size: 14 residues. Trimming shortened V by 9 bases and J by 2 bases, and 15 bases separated the two germline ends. The CDR3 DNA reads as TGTGCCAGGACTAGCCTGGGGGCCACAGATACGCAGTATTTT. Amino acids: CARTSLGATDTQYF.

This sequence joins TRBV19 and TRBJ1-1; D is perhaps TRBD1 (5 bases). Germline-derived CDR1 and CDR2 are LNHDA and SQIVND (reference sequence). V dropped 7 bases and J dropped 0 bases, with 21 bases sitting between them. This CDR3 has 17 residues. CDR3 bases: TGTGCCAGTAACGTACAGGCGGGAATAGGCCTGAACACTGAAGCTTTCTTT. As protein: CASNVQAGIGLNTEAFF.

The chain couples TRBV7-2 to TRBJ2-2, with D perhaps assigned TRBD1 or TRBD2 (6 bases each). CDR1 and CDR2 (germline): SGHTA, FQGNSA. V lost 3 bases, J lost 4 bases, and 15 bases lay in between. This CDR3 comprises 16 residues. CDR3 sequence (DNA): TGTGCCAGCAGCTTGGGGGCGGGGCTGCGCACCGGGGAGCTGTTTTTT. Translated, it gives CASSLGAGLRTGELFF.

This CDR3 is CASSFTGPDQPQHF. The CDR3, as DNA: TGTGCCAGCAGTTTTACGGGGCCCGATCAGCCCCAGCATTTT. This rearrangement joins TRBV6-5 to TRBJ1-5, with a tentative D call TRBD1 (5 bases). The length of the CDR3 is 14 residues. V lost 4 bases and J 5 bases, leaving 12 bases between the germline ends. Germline-derived CDR1 and CDR2 are MNHEY and SVGAGI.

This chain connects TRBV27 to TRBJ2-7; 7 bases map to TRBD1. The CDR3 runs to 12 residues. V gave up 6 bases and J gave up 4 bases; unmatched junction bases: 3. In germline, CDR1 is MNHEY, CDR2 SMNVEV (reference sequence). The CDR3 region is CASSLQGYEQYF. CDR3 bases: TGTGCCAGCAGCCTACAGGGGTACGAGCAGTACTTC.

The gene calls are TRBV5-4 and TRBJ2-5; TRBD2 might be the D (7 bases). Germline loops: CDR1 SGHNT, CDR2 YYREEE (reference sequence). Trimming removed 4 bases at V and 4 bases at J, with 14 bases between. CDR3 length: 14 amino acids. The CDR3 nucleotides are TGTGCCAGCAGCCCGAGGGGGGGGCTAGAGACCCAGTACTTC. This gives the protein CASSPRGGLETQYF.